Below, one TCR beta chain is given with its context. This entry comes from a study of blood T cell repertoires in COVID-19. Study information: Sites in the United States, Italy and Spain provided acute and convalescent COVID-19 samples. In each case, the material was cDNA or gDNA derived from T cells, B-cell-depleted T cells, or PBMCs.

In the study's own analysis: Cell counts per sample came from amplifying reference gene primers. Only in-frame clones appear in the TCRdb table, and some are missing; sequencing was by immunoSEQ multiplex PCR. V and J calls plus clone size are reproduced from that table; the DNA served to infer D and trimming. Found here are around 110,000 clones, about nine tenths of them singletons; the top ten hold about 1.9%. This TCR derives from a human donor with active COVID-19. The donor label of this sample is uncertain. Material: peripheral blood.

The CDR3 DNA reads TGTGCCAGTAGTATACAGGGGGGACAGCCCCAGCATTTT. Its translation is CASSIQGGQPQHF. The rearrangement uses TRBV19 and TRBJ1-5; 7 bases are shared with TRBD1. Germline CDR1 and CDR2: LNHDA and SQIVND (reference sequence). This CDR3 spans 13 amino acids. V dropped 2 bases and J dropped 7; count of bases not matched to a gene: 2.